The sample holds one count of the clone carrying this T cell receptor beta chain. Libraries were prepared by immunoSEQ multiplex PCR; TCRdb keeps only in-frame clonotypes and omits some of them. The sample shows 36,000 or so clones, about 88% of them seen only once. This sample was taken from a study of T cell changes during pregnancy in multiple sclerosis. In germline, CDR1 is SNHLY, CDR2 FYNNEI. The CDR3 loop spans 16 amino acids. V gave up 7 bases and J gave up 3 bases, with 21 bases separating them. The chain employs TRBV2 and TRBJ2-5, with TRBD2 as a possible D gene (6 bases). This TCR derives from a female donor with multiple sclerosis, enrolled in a pregnancy study. This specimen consisted of CD4+ T cells from peripheral blood mononuclear cells, obtained in the first trimester of pregnancy. The CDR3 sequence: CASKRRGRVREETQYF. The CDR3 nucleotides read TGTGCCAGCAAGAGGAGGGGAAGGGTGCGAGAAGAGACCCAGTACTTC.